The 31 T cell receptor beta chains in this list originate from one sample, sequenced in a study of beta chain features in type 1 diabetes. Notes on the study in general: Shorter TCRB CDR3s, moderately but significantly so, were found in Type 1 diabetes patients in all four CD4+ subsets.

Reverse transcribing all isolated RNA meant expressed TCRB transcripts were sequenced. Method: immunoSEQ multiplex PCR; TCRdb's copy keeps in-frame clones and lacks some. This sample has roughly 230,000 clones, with roughly a tenth found just once. The antigens for these receptors are not known. Sequencing was done on a sample of naive CD4+ T cells from blood. The receptors shown here come from a man younger than 45 with type 1 diabetes.

This clone was counted between two and nine times. The rearrangement uses TRBV5-1 and TRBJ2-5; 7 bases line up with TRBD1. This CDR3 comprises 13 residues. CDR1 is SGHRS, CDR2 YFSETQ, per germline. V lost 3 bases, J lost 3 bases, and 2 bases stayed unmatched. The CDR3 reads CASSWDSKETQYF. CDR3 DNA: TGCGCCAGCAGCTGGGACAGTAAAGAGACCCAGTACTTC.

The rearrangement joins TRBV18 to TRBJ2-3; 9 bases fit TRBD1. After removal of 4 bases from V and 4 bases from J, the junction contained 3 bases not matched to a gene. Looked up from germline, CDR1 is KGHSH and CDR2 is LQKENI. CDR3 length: 14 amino acids. The CDR3 is CASSLRTGADTQYF. The CDR3, as DNA: TGTGCCAGCTCACTTCGGACAGGGGCAGATACGCAGTATTTT. The variable domain in full, with the rest retrieved from reference TRBV18 and TRBJ2-3, is NAGVMQNPRHLVRRRGQEARLRCSPMKGHSHVYWYRQLPEEGLKFMVYLQKENIIDESGMPKERFSAEFPKEGPSILRIQQVVRGDSAAYFCASSLRTGADTQYFGPGTRLTVL.

This clone was seen only a few times. The rearrangement links TRBV11-2 to TRBJ2-7; 10 nucleotides align to TRBD2. The CDR3 is 15 residues long. With 0 bases clipped from V and 10 bases from J, the junction kept 9 bases outside the gene matches. Germline V CDR1 and CDR2: SGHAT, FQNNGV. Written as DNA, the CDR3 is TGTGCCAGCAGCTTAGATCCTAGCGGGGGTCCTGTACAGTACTTC. The encoded protein is CASSLDPSGGPVQYF. The entire variable domain, with the rest obtained from reference TRBV11-2 and TRBJ2-7, is as follows: EAGVAQSPRYKIIEKRQSVAFWCNPISGHATLYWYQQILGQGPKLLIQFQNNGVVDDSQLPKDRFSAERLKGVDSTLKIQPAKLEDSAVYLCASSLDPSGGPVQYFGPGTRLTVT.

CDR3 bases: TGTGCCAGCAGGACAGATTTCTACGAGCAGTACTTC. Translated, it gives CASRTDFYEQYF. The chain recombines TRBV6-5 with TRBJ2-7; possibly TRBD1 for D (5 bases). Trimming cost V 6 bases and J 3 bases, with 9 bases left between them. The CDR3 has 12 residues. CDR1 is MNHEY and CDR2 is SVGAGI in the germline V gene.

The table lists this clone with a few counts. The chain employs TRBV7-9 and TRBJ1-2, with TRBD1 matching 7 bases. Germline V gives CDR1 SEHNR, CDR2 FQNEAQ (reference sequence). J lost 3 bases, V lost 4 bases, and 2 bases had no gene match. The CDR3 consists of 13 residues. The CDR3 DNA reads TGTGCCAGCAGCTCCGGACAGGACTATGGCTACACCTTC. Encoded protein: CASSSGQDYGYTF.

Only a few counts were recorded for this clone. This rearrangement joins TRBV9 to TRBJ2-5; 10 bases fit TRBD2. Unmatched junction bases numbered 5, after V lost 2 bases and J lost 4 bases. This CDR3 spans 15 amino acids. Germline V lookup: CDR1 SGDLS, CDR2 YYNGEE. The CDR3, as DNA: TGTGCCAGCAGCGTGGAGAGCGGGGGGGGAGAGACCCAGTACTTC. It encodes CASSVESGGGETQYF.

This clone has more than one count but fewer than ten. CDR3 loop: CGGGTLNTEAFF. DNA for the CDR3: TGTGGGGGGGGAACCCTGAACACTGAAGCTTTCTTT. This rearrangement joins TRBV2 to TRBJ1-1; perhaps TRBD1 as D (5 bases). This CDR3 region has 12 residues. Germline values: CDR1 SNHLY, CDR2 FYNNEI.

This clone was counted a few times. Other nucleotide sequences in the sample specify the same CDR3. The chain carries TRBV5-1 and TRBJ2-3, with D possibly TRBD1 on 6 matching bases. The CDR3 has 14 amino acids. CDR1 is SGHRS and CDR2 is YFSETQ in the germline V gene. V was pared by 4 bases and J by 1 base, with 10 bases between. The chain's CDR3 is CASSDRQGTDTQYF. CDR3 sequence (DNA): TGCGCCAGCAGCGACCGACAGGGCACAGATACGCAGTATTTT.

The rearrangement uses TRBV9 and TRBJ2-6; no clear D gene. CDR3 size: 15 residues. Germline CDR1 is SGDLS and CDR2 is YYNGEE. V shed 0 bases and J shed 4 bases, with 8 bases lying between them. The CDR3 sequence: CASSVVLSGANVLTF. The CDR3 bases are TGTGCCAGCAGCGTAGTCCTCTCCGGGGCCAACGTCCTGACTTTC.

The sample holds a few counts of this clone. The V call is TRBV29-1, the J call TRBJ2-2; D is uncertain. The CDR3 contains 12 residues. CDR1 is SQVTM, CDR2 ANQGSEA, per germline. Trimming removed 4 bases from V and 4 bases from J, with 7 bases in between. In nucleotides, the CDR3 is TGCAGCGTTGGACATCTCACCGGGGAGCTGTTTTTT. Protein: CSVGHLTGELFF.

This clone was detected only a few times. A junction end diverges from the germline sequence, so it may reflect a read error. The chain uses TRBV7-7 and TRBJ1-4; 8 nucleotides match TRBD1. Germline V gene lookup returns CDR1 SSHAT and CDR2 FNYEAQ (reference sequence). The CDR3 runs to 15 residues. CDR3 loop: CASSQGPGGLEKLFF. Here the CDR3 DNA reads TGTGCTAGCAGCCAAGGGCCAGGGGGCCTTGAAAAACTGTTTTTT. The whole variable domain, filled in from reference TRBV7-7 and TRBJ1-4, reads GAGVSQSPRYKVTKRGQDVTLRCDPISSHATLYWYQQALGQGPEFLTYFNYEAQPDKSGLPSDRFSAERPEGSISTLTIQRTEQRDSAMYRCASSQGPGGLEKLFFGSGTQLSVL.

This sequence joins TRBV7-9 and TRBJ2-2; perhaps TRBD1 as D (5 bases). Germline assignment: CDR1 SEHNR and CDR2 FQNEAQ (reference sequence). The CDR3 runs 16 residues. The ends were cut back, 5 bases at V and 4 bases at J, with 17 bases in the middle. The chain's CDR3 is CASSAGPPDITGELFF. The CDR3, as DNA: TGTGCCAGCAGCGCAGGCCCCCCGGACATCACCGGGGAGCTGTTTTTT.

The table lists this clone with a few counts. The chain combines TRBV7-8 with TRBJ2-1; 14 bases agree with TRBD2. This CDR3 has 16 amino acids. Germline V gene data show CDR1 as SGHVS and CDR2 as FQNEAQ. After removal of 3 bases from V and 9 bases from J, the junction contained 7 bases not matched to a gene. CDR3 amino acids: CASSLRGTSGGPEQFF. The CDR3 nucleotides are TGTGCCAGCAGCTTGAGGGGGACTAGCGGGGGTCCTGAGCAGTTCTTC. Filled out from reference TRBV7-8 and TRBJ2-1, the complete variable domain reads GAGVSQSPRYKVAKRGQDVALRCDPISGHVSLFWYQQALGQGPEFLTYFQNEAQLDKSGLPSDRFFAERPEGSVSTLKIQRTQQEDSAVYLCASSLRGTSGGPEQFFGPGTRLTVL.

This sequence joins TRBV6-5 and TRBJ2-7; TRBD2 matches at 7 bases. Germline CDR1 reads MNHEY; CDR2 reads SVGAGI. Germline trimming cut 7 bases from V and 3 bases from J; bases unmatched to any gene: 9. This CDR3 has 14 amino acids. CDR3 in DNA: TGTGCCAGCAACCCAGCGGGGCCGGGCTACGAGCAGTACTTC. This encodes CASNPAGPGYEQYF.

Only a few counts were recorded for this clone. This sequence joins TRBV5-4 and TRBJ2-5; 7 nucleotides align to TRBD1. V lost 4 bases to trimming and J lost 2 bases; unmatched junction nucleotides: 5. CDR3 length equals 14 residues. Germline-derived CDR1 and CDR2 are SGHNT and YYREEE (reference sequence). The CDR3 loop is CASSLRTGQETQYF. The CDR3 nucleotides read TGTGCCAGCAGCCTTCGGACAGGACAAGAGACCCAGTACTTC.

There are a few counts of this clone. The CDR3 DNA reads TGCAGCGTTGGAGGGCGGGGGGGCCAAGGTGATACGCAGTATTTT. The encoded protein is CSVGGRGGQGDTQYF. The chain uses TRBV29-1 and TRBJ2-3; 9 positions match TRBD2. Per the germline V gene, CDR1 is SQVTM and CDR2 is ANQGSEA. With V trimmed by 4 bases and J by 6 bases, 11 bases remained unmatched. CDR3 length equals 15 residues.

The rearrangement joins TRBV7-2 to TRBJ2-3; TRBD2 matches at 9 bases. The trim removed 2 bases at V and 4 bases at J, leaving 7 bases unmatched. This CDR3 contains 16 residues. Germline V gene data show CDR1 as SGHTA and CDR2 as FQGNSA. CDR3 nucleotide sequence: TGTGCCAGCAGCTTATCGTTGGGCGGGGGGGCAGATACGCAGTATTTT. Its translation: CASSLSLGGGADTQYF.

This clone was recorded a few times. The V gene is TRBV7-8, the J gene TRBJ2-7; 9 bases match TRBD1. The V segment lost 5 bases and the J segment 5 bases; nucleotides outside the gene matches: 10. CDR3 length: 15 residues. Germline V gene lookup returns CDR1 SGHVS and CDR2 FQNEAQ. CDR3 protein: CASSTTGTGRHEQYF. Here the CDR3 DNA reads TGTGCCAGCAGCACCACCGGGACAGGGAGACACGAGCAGTACTTC. The full variable domain, rest sourced from reference TRBV7-8 and TRBJ2-7, is GAGVSQSPRYKVAKRGQDVALRCDPISGHVSLFWYQQALGQGPEFLTYFQNEAQLDKSGLPSDRFFAERPEGSVSTLKIQRTQQEDSAVYLCASSTTGTGRHEQYFGPGTRLTVT.

The chain joins TRBV18 to TRBJ1-5; 7 nucleotides agree with TRBD1. The germline CDR1 and CDR2 sequences are KGHSH and LQKENI. After removal of 5 bases from V and 0 bases from J, the junction contained 1 base not matched to a gene. This CDR3 is 14 amino acids long. The DNA of the CDR3 is TGTGCCAGCTCAAGGGGGCCTAGCAATCAGCCCCAGCATTTT. Translation: CASSRGPSNQPQHF.

The V call is TRBV7-2, the J call TRBJ2-5; TRBD2 agrees at 9 bases. The CDR3 spans 14 residues. Germline V gives CDR1 SGHTA, CDR2 FQGNSA. J was trimmed by 4 bases and V by 6 bases; bases with no gene match: 6. CDR3 protein: CASSRGGAGETQYF. The CDR3 bases are TGTGCCAGCAGTCGCGGGGGGGCAGGAGAGACCCAGTACTTC.

Turning to this clone: An end of the junction does not agree with germline; a read error may underlie this. This sequence joins TRBV7-9 and TRBJ1-2, with 8 bases aligning to TRBD1. In germline, CDR1 is SEHNR, CDR2 FQNEAQ (reference sequence). This CDR3 region has 13 residues. The CDR3 coding sequence is TGTGCCAGCAGCTTAGATTTGAGGGACAGGAGCCCCTTC. It codes for CASSLDLRDRSPF.

The gene calls are TRBV9 and TRBJ2-7; 7 bases map to TRBD2. This CDR3 comprises 17 residues. Trimming took 4 bases from V and 2 from J; bases not matched to a gene: 15. The V gene's germline CDR1 is SGDLS and CDR2 YYNGEE. The CDR3 spells CASSPTAGQPFTYEQYF. DNA for the CDR3: TGTGCCAGCAGCCCTACAGCGGGGCAGCCATTTACCTACGAGCAGTACTTC.

This clone has just a few counts. The chain combines TRBV18 with TRBJ1-5, with TRBD1 identical over 9 bases. The V segment lost 5 bases and the J segment 4 bases; nucleotides outside the gene matches: 6. The CDR3 is 15 residues long. Germline CDR1 reads KGHSH; CDR2 reads LQKENI. CDR3 in amino acids: CASSSGQGRNQPQHF. Here the CDR3 DNA reads TGTGCCAGCTCATCGGGACAGGGAAGAAATCAGCCCCAGCATTTT.

The table lists this clone with a few counts. The V and J genes are TRBV6-1 and TRBJ2-7, with a tentative D call TRBD2 (5 bases). V was cut by 7 bases and J by 2 bases, with 12 bases left in between. CDR3 size: 13 residues. From germline, CDR1 is MNHNS and CDR2 SASEGT. In DNA form, the CDR3 reads TGTGCCAGCAACGAGGGCGTAGCCTACGAGCAGTACTTC. Its translation: CASNEGVAYEQYF.

This clone occurred a few times. The rearrangement joins TRBV4-1 to TRBJ2-1, with 9 bases that match TRBD2. Per the germline V gene, CDR1 is MGHRA and CDR2 is YSYEKL. The V segment lost 3 bases and the J segment 3 bases; nucleotides outside the gene matches: 9. The CDR3 has 17 amino acids. CDR3: CASSHGLAGILYNEQFF. The CDR3 nucleotides are TGCGCCAGCAGCCATGGTCTAGCGGGGATCCTCTACAATGAGCAGTTCTTC.

The gene calls are TRBV5-1 and TRBJ1-2; no definite D call. Germline loops: CDR1 SGHRS, CDR2 YFSETQ. This CDR3 region has 13 residues. Trimming stripped 2 bases from V and 5 bases from J, with 10 bases between. CDR3 DNA: TGCGCCAGCAGCTTAGATCTGAGATATGGCTACACCTTC. Residues: CASSLDLRYGYTF.

This clone was detected only a few times. V and J are TRBV27 and TRBJ1-2, with D tentatively TRBD1 (5 bases). Trimming took off 6 bases at V and 8 bases at J, with 19 bases between the two ends. CDR3 length: 14 residues. In germline, CDR1 is MNHEY, CDR2 SMNVEV (reference sequence). CDR3 region: CASSLRRDQLGYTF. Here the CDR3 DNA reads TGTGCCAGCAGCCTCCGGAGGGACCAGCTAGGCTACACCTTC.

The rearrangement joins TRBV29-1 to TRBJ2-3; a possible D gene is TRBD1 (6 bases). The CDR3 runs to 14 residues. The ends were cut back, 4 bases at V and 4 bases at J, with 15 bases in the middle. Per germline, CDR1 SQVTM and CDR2 ANQGSEA. The CDR3 loop reads CSVADATGSDTQYF. CDR3 DNA sequence: TGCAGCGTTGCCGATGCGACAGGATCAGATACGCAGTATTTT.

The chain is built from TRBV12-5 and TRBJ2-3, with D unresolved. Germline lookup yields CDR1 LGHNT and CDR2 FRNRAP. The CDR3 is 12 amino acids. Trimming removed 2 bases from V and 4 bases from J, with 4 bases in between. The CDR3 region is CASGLSADTQYF. CDR3 DNA: TGTGCTAGTGGTTTGTCGGCAGATACGCAGTATTTT.

This clone was counted between two and nine times. The V and J genes are TRBV2 and TRBJ2-6; D gene unclear. This CDR3 is 14 amino acids long. Trimming cost V 8 bases and J 0 bases, with 8 bases left between them. Germline V gene sequence: CDR1 SNHLY, CDR2 FYNNEI. In nucleotides, the CDR3 is TGTGCCAGCTCTCTTAGCTCTGGGGCCAACGTCCTGACTTTC. Protein sequence: CASSLSSGANVLTF.

This chain uses TRBV5-5 with TRBJ2-2; a weak D match, TRBD1 (5 bases). The CDR3 has 14 amino acids. Germline V gene data show CDR1 as SGHKS and CDR2 as YYEKEE (reference sequence). V lost 4 bases to trimming and J lost 1 base, with 8 bases between them. Here the CDR3 reads CASSPTGNTGELFF. CDR3 bases: TGTGCCAGCAGCCCCACAGGGAACACCGGGGAGCTGTTTTTT.